What follows is one TCR beta chain and its context. Its antigen is not identified. Among the donors, all were healthy bone marrow donors. PCR primers comprised 60 Vbeta and 13 Jbeta primers. Generated by immunoSEQ multiplex PCR, the TCRdb table keeps only in-frame clones and is missing some. The table lists under 200,000 clones, less than 80% of them singletons. The CDR3 is made up of 14 amino acids. The germline CDR1 and CDR2 sequences are SNHLY and FYNNEI. Trimming shortened V by 2 bases and J by 0 bases, and 7 bases separated the two germline ends. The sample belongs to a study of cytomegalovirus exposure and HLA in healthy donors. General study findings and limits: For most subjects, TCR beta sequences were reported to predict HLA-A and HLA-B alleles with accuracy. One later analysis reportedly identified an Asian-associated ancestry cluster that showed fewer N-insertions than the 666-donor mean.

Sequencing was performed on PBMCs. The V and J genes are TRBV2 and TRBJ2-5; D is unclear. The origin of this receptor is a woman aged 25-40 years in good health and CMV-seropositive. CDR3 coding DNA: TGTGCCAGCAGTGAACGAGGATACCAAGAGACCCAGTACTTC. Translation gives CASSERGYQETQYF.